This entry features one T cell receptor (beta chain) sequence. Its antigen is still unknown. Germline loops: CDR1 MNHNS, CDR2 SASEGT. With 8 bases clipped from V and 4 bases from J, the junction kept 6 bases outside the gene matches. The CDR3 runs 15 residues. These data originate in a study of cytomegalovirus exposure and HLA in healthy donors. PCR used 60 Vbeta primers and 13 Jbeta primers. Original analysis: Among the unique TCR beta chains that a later analysis counted, about 81 million in all, about 12 million were shared. TCRdb's copy holds only in-frame clones and misses some; the assay was immunoSEQ multiplex PCR. V, J and clone size are taken as reported in that table, and D and trimming were inferred from the DNA itself. This table holds 100,000 to 150,000 clones, less than 85% found once. Whole-study results and caveats: A later analysis showed that HLA-associated TCR beta chains had undergone more clonal expansion than equally common others. V- and J-gene trimming in TCR beta was tied to a missense DCLRE1C variant by an analysis performed later. Presence/absence analyses treated sequencing depth as roughly uniform across donors.

The origin of this receptor is a woman aged 40 to 50 in good health and CMV-seronegative. The genes are TRBV6-1 and TRBJ1-6; TRBD1 aligns across 9 bases. The sample taken for sequencing was PBMCs. CDR3 DNA sequence: TGTGCCAGCTTCGCGGGGACAGGGTATAATTCACCCCTCCACTTT. Translated, it gives CASFAGTGYNSPLHF.